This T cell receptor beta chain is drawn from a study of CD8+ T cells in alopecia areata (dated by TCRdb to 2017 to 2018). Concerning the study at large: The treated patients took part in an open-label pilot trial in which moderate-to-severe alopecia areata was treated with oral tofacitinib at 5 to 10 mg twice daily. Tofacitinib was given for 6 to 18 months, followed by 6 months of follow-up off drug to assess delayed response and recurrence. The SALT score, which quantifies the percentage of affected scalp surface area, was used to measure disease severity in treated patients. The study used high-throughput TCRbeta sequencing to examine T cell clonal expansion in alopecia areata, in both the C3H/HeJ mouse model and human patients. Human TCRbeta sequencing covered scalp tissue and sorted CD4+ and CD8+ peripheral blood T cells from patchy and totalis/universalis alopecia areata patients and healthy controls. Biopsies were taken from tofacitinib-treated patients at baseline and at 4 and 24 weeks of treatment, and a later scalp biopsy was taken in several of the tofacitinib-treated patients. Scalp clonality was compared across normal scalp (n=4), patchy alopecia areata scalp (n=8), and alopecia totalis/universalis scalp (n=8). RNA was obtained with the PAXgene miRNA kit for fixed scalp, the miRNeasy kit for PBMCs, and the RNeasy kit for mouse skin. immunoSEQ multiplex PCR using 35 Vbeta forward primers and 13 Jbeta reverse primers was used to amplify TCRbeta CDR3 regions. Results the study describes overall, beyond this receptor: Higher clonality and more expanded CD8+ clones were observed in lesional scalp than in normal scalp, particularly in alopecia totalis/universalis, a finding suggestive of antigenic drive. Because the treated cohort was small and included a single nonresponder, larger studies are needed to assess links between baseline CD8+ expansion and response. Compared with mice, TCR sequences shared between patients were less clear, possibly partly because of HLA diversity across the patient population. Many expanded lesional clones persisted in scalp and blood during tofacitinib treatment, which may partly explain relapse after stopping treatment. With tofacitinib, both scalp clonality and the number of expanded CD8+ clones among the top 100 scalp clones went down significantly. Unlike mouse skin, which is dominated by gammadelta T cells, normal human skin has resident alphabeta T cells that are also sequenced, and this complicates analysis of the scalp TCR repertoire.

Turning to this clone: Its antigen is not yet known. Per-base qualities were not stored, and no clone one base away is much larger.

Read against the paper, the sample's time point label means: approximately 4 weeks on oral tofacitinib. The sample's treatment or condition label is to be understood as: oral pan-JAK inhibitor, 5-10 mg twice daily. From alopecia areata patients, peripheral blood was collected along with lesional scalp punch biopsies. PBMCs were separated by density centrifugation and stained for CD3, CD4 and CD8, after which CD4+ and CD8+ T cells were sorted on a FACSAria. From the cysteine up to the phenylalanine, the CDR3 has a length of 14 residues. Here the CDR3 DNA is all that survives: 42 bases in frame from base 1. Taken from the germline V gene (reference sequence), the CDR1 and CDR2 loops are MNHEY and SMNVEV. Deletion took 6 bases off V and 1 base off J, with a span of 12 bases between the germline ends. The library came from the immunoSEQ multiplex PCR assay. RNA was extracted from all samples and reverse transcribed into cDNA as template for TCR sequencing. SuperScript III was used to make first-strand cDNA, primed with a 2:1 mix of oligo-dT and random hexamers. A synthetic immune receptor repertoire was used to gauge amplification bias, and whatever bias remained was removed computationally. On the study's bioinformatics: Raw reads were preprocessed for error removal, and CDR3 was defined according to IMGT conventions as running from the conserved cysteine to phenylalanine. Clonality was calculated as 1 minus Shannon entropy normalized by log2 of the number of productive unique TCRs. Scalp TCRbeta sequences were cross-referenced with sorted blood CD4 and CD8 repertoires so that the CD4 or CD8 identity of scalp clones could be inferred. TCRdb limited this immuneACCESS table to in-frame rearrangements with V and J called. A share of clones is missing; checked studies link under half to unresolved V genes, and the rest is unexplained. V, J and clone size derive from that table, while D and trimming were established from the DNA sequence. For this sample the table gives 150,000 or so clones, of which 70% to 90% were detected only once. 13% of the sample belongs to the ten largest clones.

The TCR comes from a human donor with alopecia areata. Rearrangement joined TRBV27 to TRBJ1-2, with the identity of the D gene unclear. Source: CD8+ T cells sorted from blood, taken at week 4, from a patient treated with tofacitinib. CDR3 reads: CASSSTNLNYGYTF. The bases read TGTGCCAGCAGCTCGACCAACCTTAACTATGGCTACACCTTC.